Each of the 20 T cell receptor beta chains below was sequenced from the same sample in a study of blood T cell repertoires in COVID-19. TCRdb keeps only in-frame clones here, not all; method: immunoSEQ multiplex PCR. The sample carries 390,000 or so clones, less than 90% recorded once. The sequenced sample consisted of PBMCs or T cells enriched from blood (not recorded which). These receptors were taken from a woman between 50 and 59 years old who had recovered from COVID-19.

V is TRBV2 and J is TRBJ2-7; 9 bases line up with TRBD2. V was clipped by 6 bases and J by 2 bases; unmatched bases: 5. This CDR3 is built from 14 residues. Germline lookup yields CDR1 SNHLY and CDR2 FYNNEI. Here the CDR3 DNA reads TGTGCCAGCAGCCCCCTAGCGGGGACCTACGAGCAGTACTTC. It codes for CASSPLAGTYEQYF.

A single count supports this clone. The rearrangement joins TRBV30 to TRBJ1-2; perhaps TRBD1 as D (6 bases). This CDR3 is 14 amino acids long. V was clipped by 2 bases and J by 2 bases, with 12 bases between them. From germline, CDR1 is GTSNPN and CDR2 SVGIG (reference sequence). CDR3 protein: CAWSLGARNYGYTF. CDR3 sequence (DNA): TGTGCCTGGAGTCTGGGGGCCCGGAACTATGGCTACACCTTC.

This chain connects TRBV6-5 to TRBJ2-7; possible D gene TRBD1, 6 bases. Per the germline V gene, CDR1 is MNHEY and CDR2 is SVGAGI. The ends were cut back, 5 bases at V and 6 bases at J, with 17 bases in the middle. This CDR3 is built from 14 residues. The chain's CDR3 is CASSQQTGLGEQYF. The CDR3, as DNA: TGTGCCAGCAGTCAGCAAACAGGGTTGGGCGAGCAGTACTTC.

A few counts support this clone. This chain joins TRBV7-9 and TRBJ1-2, with 7 bases matching TRBD1. The V and J ends lost 5 bases and 3 bases, in that order; junction bases with no gene match: 18. The CDR3 runs 18 residues. CDR1 is SEHNR and CDR2 is FQNEAQ in the germline V gene (reference sequence). Here the CDR3 DNA reads TGTGCCAGCAGCCCGGGCGGGACAGTCGGTGTCAATCACTATGGCTACACCTTC. This gives the protein CASSPGGTVGVNHYGYTF.

This chain connects TRBV30 to TRBJ2-7, with D maybe TRBD1 (5 bases). V was cut by 7 bases and J by 2 bases, with 15 bases left in between. CDR1 is GTSNPN, CDR2 SVGIG, per germline (reference sequence). This CDR3 has 13 amino acids. The CDR3 region is CASHDGRAYEQYF. CDR3 DNA sequence: TGTGCCTCGCATGATGGCAGGGCCTACGAGCAGTACTTC. Using reference TRBV30 and TRBJ2-7 for the parts outside the CDR3, the full variable domain is SQTIHQWPATLVQPVGSPLSLECTVEGTSNPNLYWYRQAAGRGLQLLFYSVGIGQISSEVPQNLSASRPQDRQFILSSKKLLLSDSGFYLCASHDGRAYEQYFGPGTRLTVT.

This chain uses TRBV11-3 with TRBJ2-1; 11 positions match TRBD1. CDR1 is SGHNT and CDR2 is YENEEA in the germline V gene. V shed 1 base, J shed 7 bases, and the junction held 3 bases outside the gene matches. The CDR3 runs 15 residues. CDR3 nucleotide sequence: TGTGCCAGCAGCTTAGGGACAGGGGGCTCGAATGAGCAGTTCTTC. Protein product: CASSLGTGGSNEQFF. The whole variable domain, filled in from reference TRBV11-3 and TRBJ2-1, reads EAGVVQSPRYKIIEKKQPVAFWCNPISGHNTLYWYLQNLGQGPELLIRYENEEAVDDSQLPKDRFSAERLKGVDSTLKIQPAELGDSAVYLCASSLGTGGSNEQFFGPGTRLTVL.

This chain uses TRBV15 with TRBJ2-5; TRBD2 might be the D (7 bases). V dropped 6 bases and J dropped 2 bases, with 13 bases sitting between them. The germline CDR1 and CDR2 sequences are LNHNV and YYDKDF (reference sequence). The CDR3 extends over 14 amino acids. Here the CDR3 DNA reads TGTGCCACCAGGGGAGGGGGGCCTCAAGAGACCCAGTACTTC. Translation gives CATRGGGPQETQYF.

V is TRBV18 and J is TRBJ1-2; D is uncertain. Trimming removed 3 bases from V and 5 bases from J, with 13 bases in between. The CDR3 runs to 14 residues. Germline V CDR1 and CDR2: KGHSH, LQKENI. The CDR3 DNA reads as TGTGCCAGCTCACCCGGGCGGGTTGGGTATGGCTACACCTTC. Protein product: CASSPGRVGYGYTF.

The gene calls are TRBV7-9 and TRBJ2-1; D possibly corresponds to TRBD2 (7 bases). The CDR3 is made up of 15 amino acids. Germline V gives CDR1 SEHNR, CDR2 FQNEAQ (reference sequence). Deletions cut 2 bases from V and 2 bases from J, with 10 bases between. The CDR3 loop reads CASSLRGDTYNEQFF. The CDR3 coding sequence is TGTGCCAGCAGCTTACGGGGGGACACCTACAATGAGCAGTTCTTC.

V gene TRBV29-1 combines with J gene TRBJ1-2; TRBD1 matches 8 bases. CDR3 length: 13 residues. The V gene's germline CDR1 is SQVTM and CDR2 ANQGSEA. The trim removed 4 bases at V and 7 bases at J, leaving 8 bases unmatched. CDR3 coding DNA: TGCAGCGTTGGCGGTGCCAGGGGGCTTGGCTACACCTTC. Translating it yields CSVGGARGLGYTF.

This clone was recorded a few times. This sequence joins TRBV19 and TRBJ1-2; no clear D. V lost 3 bases to trimming and J lost 8 bases, with 10 bases between them. Germline lookup yields CDR1 LNHDA and CDR2 SQIVND (reference sequence). The CDR3 is made up of 12 amino acids. The DNA of the CDR3 is TGTGCCAGTAGTATCGGAGGGAGCGGCTACACCTTC. Translation: CASSIGGSGYTF.

This chain connects TRBV21-1 to TRBJ2-2; the tabulated D call, TRBD2, remains unverified against the DNA. TRBV21-1 constitutes a pseudogene. This CDR3 spans 16 amino acids. The CDR3 nucleotides are TGTGCCAGCAGCAAAGGTTCCAGCGGGAGGACCGGGGAGCTGTTTTTT. This encodes CASSKGSSGRTGELFF.

The rearrangement joins TRBV6-5 to TRBJ1-2; TRBD1 aligns across 7 bases. The CDR3 contains 15 residues. Trimming removed 6 bases from V and 8 bases from J; junction bases left unmatched: 15. The germline V gene has CDR1 MNHEY and CDR2 SVGAGI. For the CDR3, the DNA is TGTGCCAGCAGGACCGGACAGGCAACTACGTCGGGCTACACCTTC. It is translated as CASRTGQATTSGYTF.

The CDR3 DNA reads as TGTGCCAGCAGCAGGACCGGGACTAGCTGGGAGACCCAGTACTTC. This codes for CASSRTGTSWETQYF. The V gene is TRBV5-4, the J gene TRBJ2-5; 9 positions agree with TRBD2. CDR3 size: 15 residues. J lost 5 bases, V lost 4 bases, and 9 bases had no gene match. Germline CDR1 is SGHNT and CDR2 is YYREEE (reference sequence).

The chain uses TRBV25-1 and TRBJ2-1; 7 bases align to TRBD1. This CDR3 comprises 15 residues. Germline trimming cut 1 base from V and 9 bases from J; bases unmatched to any gene: 9. Germline V gene sequence: CDR1 MGHDK, CDR2 SYGVNS. CDR3 protein: CASSESETGRLEQFF. The CDR3 region has the DNA TGTGCCAGCAGTGAATCCGAGACAGGGCGGCTTGAGCAGTTCTTC.

The CDR3 loop is CASSETYRAEAFF. The CDR3 DNA sequence: TGTGCCAGCAGTGAAACGTATCGGGCTGAAGCTTTCTTT. The chain is built from TRBV6-1 and TRBJ1-1, with unresolved D. V shed 2 bases and J shed 6 bases, with 10 bases lying between them. CDR3 length: 13 residues. Germline values: CDR1 MNHNS, CDR2 SASEGT.

The chain joins TRBV5-1 to TRBJ1-2; 7 bases map to TRBD1. V lost 1 base, J lost 8 bases, and 8 bases stayed unmatched. The V gene's germline CDR1 is SGHRS and CDR2 YFSETQ. This CDR3 spans 14 amino acids. This CDR3 is CASSLSAGGDGYTF. DNA of the CDR3: TGCGCCAGCAGCTTGTCGGCAGGGGGAGACGGCTACACCTTC.

The chain joins TRBV3-1 (or the pseudogene TRBV3-2) to TRBJ1-2, with 8 bases matching TRBD1. CDR1 and CDR2 (germline): LGHDT, YNNKEL (reference sequence). V gave up 4 bases and J gave up 3 bases; unmatched junction bases: 10. The CDR3 is 16 amino acids. DNA of the CDR3: TGTGCCAGCAGCCGGGGGACAGGAAAGACCCACTATGGCTACACCTTC. Translation: CASSRGTGKTHYGYTF.

As to this clone: Compared with germline, one end of the junction differs, possibly owing to a read error. J is TRBJ2-1 and V is TRBV20-1; D ambiguous. Germline CDR1 is DFQATT and CDR2 is SNEGSKA (reference sequence). There are 8 residues in the CDR3. CDR3 in amino acids: CSARGQVF. The DNA of the CDR3 is TGCAGTGCTAGAGGTCAGGTCTTC.

This clone was counted between two and nine times. This chain links TRBV10-3 with TRBJ2-1; TRBD2 matches 10 bases. After removal of 4 bases from V and 7 bases from J, the junction contained 7 bases not matched to a gene. Germline-derived CDR1 and CDR2 are ENHRY and SYGVKD. The CDR3 has 15 amino acids. CDR3 DNA sequence: TGTGCCATCAGTGCCAGCGGGGGGGCCGCAAATGAGCAGTTCTTC. This codes for CAISASGGAANEQFF.